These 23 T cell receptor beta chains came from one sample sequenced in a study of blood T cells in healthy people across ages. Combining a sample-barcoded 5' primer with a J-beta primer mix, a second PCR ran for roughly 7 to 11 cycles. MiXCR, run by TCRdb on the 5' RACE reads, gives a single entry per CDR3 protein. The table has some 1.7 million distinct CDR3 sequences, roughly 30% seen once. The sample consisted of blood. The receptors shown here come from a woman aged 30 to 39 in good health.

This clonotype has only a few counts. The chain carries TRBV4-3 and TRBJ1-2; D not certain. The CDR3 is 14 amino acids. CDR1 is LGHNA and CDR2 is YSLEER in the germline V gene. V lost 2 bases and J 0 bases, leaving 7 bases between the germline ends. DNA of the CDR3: TGCGCCAGCAGCCAATTGGGGACTAACTATGGCTACACCTTC. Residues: CASSQLGTNYGYTF.

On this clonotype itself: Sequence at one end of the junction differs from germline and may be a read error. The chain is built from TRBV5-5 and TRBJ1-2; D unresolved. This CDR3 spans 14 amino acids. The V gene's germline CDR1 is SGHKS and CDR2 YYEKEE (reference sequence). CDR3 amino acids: CASSLDARAYGCTF. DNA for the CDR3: TGTGCCAGCAGCTTGGACGCCCGGGCCTATGGCTGCACCTTC.

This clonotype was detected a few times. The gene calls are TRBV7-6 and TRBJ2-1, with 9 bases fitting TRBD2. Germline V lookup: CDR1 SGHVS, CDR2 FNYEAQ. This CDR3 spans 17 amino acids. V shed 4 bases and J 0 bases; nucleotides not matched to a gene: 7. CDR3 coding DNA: TGTGCCAGCAGCTACACTAGCGGGTCGGGCTCCTACAATGAGCAGTTCTTC. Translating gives CASSYTSGSGSYNEQFF.

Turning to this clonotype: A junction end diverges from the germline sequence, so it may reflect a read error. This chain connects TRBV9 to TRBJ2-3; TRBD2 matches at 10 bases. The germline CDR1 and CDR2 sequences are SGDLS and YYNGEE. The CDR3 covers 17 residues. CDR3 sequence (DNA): TGTGCCAGCAGCGCCACTCTGAGGCTAGCGGGGGAAGATACACAGTATTTT. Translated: CASSATLRLAGEDTQYF.

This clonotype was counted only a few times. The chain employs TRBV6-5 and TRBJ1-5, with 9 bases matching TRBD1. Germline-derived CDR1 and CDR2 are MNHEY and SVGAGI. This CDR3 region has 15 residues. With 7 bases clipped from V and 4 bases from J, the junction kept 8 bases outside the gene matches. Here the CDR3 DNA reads TGTGCCAGCAAACAGGGGGCTTTGGGGAATCAGCCCCAGCATTTT. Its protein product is CASKQGALGNQPQHF.

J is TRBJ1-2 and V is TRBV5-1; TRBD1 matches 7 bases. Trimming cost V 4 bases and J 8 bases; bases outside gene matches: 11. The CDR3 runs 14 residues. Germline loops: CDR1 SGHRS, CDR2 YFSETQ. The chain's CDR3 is CASSPSTGNFGYTF. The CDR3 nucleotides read TGCGCCAGCAGCCCGTCGACAGGGAATTTCGGCTACACCTTC.

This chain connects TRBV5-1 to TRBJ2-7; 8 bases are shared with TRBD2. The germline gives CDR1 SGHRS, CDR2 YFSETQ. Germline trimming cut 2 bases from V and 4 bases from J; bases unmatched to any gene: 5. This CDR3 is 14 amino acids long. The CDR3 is CASSFSGVVYEQYF. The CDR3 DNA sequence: TGCGCCAGCAGCTTTAGCGGGGTAGTGTACGAGCAGTACTTC.

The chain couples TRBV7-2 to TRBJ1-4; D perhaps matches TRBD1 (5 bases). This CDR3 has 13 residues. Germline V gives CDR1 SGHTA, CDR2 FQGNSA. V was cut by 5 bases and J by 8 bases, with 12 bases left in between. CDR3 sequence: CASSRGRDEKLFF. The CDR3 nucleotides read TGTGCCAGCAGCCGAGGGAGGGACGAAAAACTGTTTTTT.

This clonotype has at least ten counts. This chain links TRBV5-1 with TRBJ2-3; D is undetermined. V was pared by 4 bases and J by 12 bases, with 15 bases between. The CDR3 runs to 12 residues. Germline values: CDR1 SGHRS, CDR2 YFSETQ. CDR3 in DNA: TGCGCCAGCAGCCTTCGACCGACGACTCAGTATTTT. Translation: CASSLRPTTQYF.

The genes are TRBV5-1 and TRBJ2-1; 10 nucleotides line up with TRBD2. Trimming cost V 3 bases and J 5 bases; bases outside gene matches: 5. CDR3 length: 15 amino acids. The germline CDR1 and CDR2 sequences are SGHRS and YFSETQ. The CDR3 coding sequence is TGCGCCAGCAGCTCAACTAGCGGGACCAACAATGAGCAGTTCTTC. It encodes CASSSTSGTNNEQFF.

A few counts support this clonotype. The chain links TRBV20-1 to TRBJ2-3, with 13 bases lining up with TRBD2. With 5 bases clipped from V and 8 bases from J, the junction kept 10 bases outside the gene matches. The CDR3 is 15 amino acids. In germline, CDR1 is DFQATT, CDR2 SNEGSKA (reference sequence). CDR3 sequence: CSARTSGRPQGTQYF. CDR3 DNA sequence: TGCAGTGCTCGGACTAGCGGGAGACCCCAGGGTACGCAGTATTTT.

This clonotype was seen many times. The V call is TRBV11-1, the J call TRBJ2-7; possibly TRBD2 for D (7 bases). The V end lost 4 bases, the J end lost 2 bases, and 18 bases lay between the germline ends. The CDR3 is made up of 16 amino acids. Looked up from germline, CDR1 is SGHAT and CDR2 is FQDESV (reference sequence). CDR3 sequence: CASSSVIAGAAYEQYF. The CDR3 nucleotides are TGTGCCAGCAGCTCTGTCATCGCGGGGGCCGCCTACGAGCAGTACTTC.

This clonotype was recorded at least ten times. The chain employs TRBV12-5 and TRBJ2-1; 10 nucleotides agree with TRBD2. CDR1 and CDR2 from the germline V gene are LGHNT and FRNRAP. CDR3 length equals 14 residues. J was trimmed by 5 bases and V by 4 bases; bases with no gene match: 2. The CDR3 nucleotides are TGTGCTAGTGGTTCGGGACTAGCGAACAATGAGCAGTTCTTC. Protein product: CASGSGLANNEQFF.

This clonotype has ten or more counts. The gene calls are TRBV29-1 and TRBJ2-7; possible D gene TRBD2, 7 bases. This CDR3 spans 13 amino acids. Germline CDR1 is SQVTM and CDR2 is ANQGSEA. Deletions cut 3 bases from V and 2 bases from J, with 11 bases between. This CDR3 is CSVEGGAPYEQYF. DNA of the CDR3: TGCAGCGTTGAGGGGGGGGCTCCCTACGAGCAGTACTTC.

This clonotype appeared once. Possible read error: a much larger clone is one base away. This chain's CDR3 is CRASPDYNEQFF. CDR3 coding DNA: TGCAGGGCTAGCCCTGACTACAATGAGCAGTTCTTC. V usage is TRBV20-1 and J usage is TRBJ2-1; D might be TRBD2 (5 bases). The CDR3 contains 12 residues. In germline, CDR1 is DFQATT, CDR2 SNEGSKA (reference sequence).

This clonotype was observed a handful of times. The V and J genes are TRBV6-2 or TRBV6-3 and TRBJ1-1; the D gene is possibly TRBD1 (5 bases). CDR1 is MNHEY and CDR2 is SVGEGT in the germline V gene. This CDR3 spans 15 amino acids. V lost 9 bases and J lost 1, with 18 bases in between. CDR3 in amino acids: CASRIRDDPNTEAFF. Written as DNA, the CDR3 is TGTGCCAGTCGAATTAGGGACGACCCGAACACTGAAGCTTTCTTT.

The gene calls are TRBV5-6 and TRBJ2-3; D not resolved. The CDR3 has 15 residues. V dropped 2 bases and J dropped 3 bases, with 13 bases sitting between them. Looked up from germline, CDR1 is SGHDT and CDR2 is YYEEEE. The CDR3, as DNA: TGTGCCAGCAGCTTTAAGAGCTCAGGAACAGATACGCAGTATTTT. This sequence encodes CASSFKSSGTDTQYF.

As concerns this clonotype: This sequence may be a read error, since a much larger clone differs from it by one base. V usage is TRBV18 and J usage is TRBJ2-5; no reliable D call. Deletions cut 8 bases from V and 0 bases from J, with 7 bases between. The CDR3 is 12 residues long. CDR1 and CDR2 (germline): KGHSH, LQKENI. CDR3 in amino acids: CASSTYQETQYF. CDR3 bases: TGTGCCAGCAGCACCTACCAAGAGACCCAGTACTTC.

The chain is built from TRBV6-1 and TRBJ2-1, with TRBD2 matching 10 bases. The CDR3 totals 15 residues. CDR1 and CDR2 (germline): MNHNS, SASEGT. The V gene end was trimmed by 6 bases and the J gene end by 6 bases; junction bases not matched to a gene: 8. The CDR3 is CASRPRTSGFNEQFF. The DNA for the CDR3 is TGTGCCAGCAGACCCCGGACTAGCGGTTTCAATGAGCAGTTCTTC.

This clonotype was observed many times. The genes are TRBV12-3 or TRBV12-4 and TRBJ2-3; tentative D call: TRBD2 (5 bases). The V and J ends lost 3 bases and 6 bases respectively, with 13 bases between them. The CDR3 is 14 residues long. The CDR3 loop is CASSFDGVSDTQYF. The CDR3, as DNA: TGTGCCAGCAGTTTCGACGGGGTTTCGGATACGCAGTATTTT.

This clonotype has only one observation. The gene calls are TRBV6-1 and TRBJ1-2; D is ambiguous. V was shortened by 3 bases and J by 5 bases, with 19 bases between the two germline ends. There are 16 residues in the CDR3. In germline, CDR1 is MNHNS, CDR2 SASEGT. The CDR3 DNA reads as TGTGCCAGCAGTGACGAGTACCGGACTTCTCTGTATGGCTACACCTTC. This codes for CASSDEYRTSLYGYTF.

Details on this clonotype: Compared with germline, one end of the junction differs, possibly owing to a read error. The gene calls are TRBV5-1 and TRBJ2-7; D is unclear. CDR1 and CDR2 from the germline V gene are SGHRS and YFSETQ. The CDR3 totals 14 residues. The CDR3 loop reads CASQLWQSSYGQYF. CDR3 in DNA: TGCGCCAGCCAATTATGGCAGAGCTCCTACGGGCAGTACTTC.

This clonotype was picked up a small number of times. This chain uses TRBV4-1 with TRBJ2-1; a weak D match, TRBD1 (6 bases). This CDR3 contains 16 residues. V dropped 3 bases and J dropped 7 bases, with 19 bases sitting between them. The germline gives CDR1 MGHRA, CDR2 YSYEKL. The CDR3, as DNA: TGCGCCAGCAGCCATCCCCCCGGGACACCCTGGAATGAGCAGTTCTTC. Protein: CASSHPPGTPWNEQFF.